The 16 T cell receptor beta chains presented below share a single source sample, sequenced in a study of T-cell memory formation after mild COVID-19 (dated by TCRdb to about 2021). The method behind the library was 5' RACE. The sequencer was an Illumina NovaSeq 6000. Using fastp trimming at Q25 and MiXCR clonotype assembly, TCRdb reanalyzed the public sequencing data and kept in-frame beta chains. A single entry per CDR3 protein holds the most common genes and DNA from its merged rows. The sample contains around 530,000 distinct CDR3 sequences, less than 25% of them found a single time. The ten largest clones represent around 7.7% of the sample. Sample: PBMCs or a T cell subset sorted from them (not recorded which). Receptors originate from an adult woman who had mild COVID-19 (a few samples of this study predate the infection). The sample titles of this study are shuffled in the database, so cell type and time point are left out; the donor was told from shared clones.

J is TRBJ1-5 and V is TRBV6-4; no firm D call. V gave up 3 bases and J gave up 6 bases, with 24 bases separating them. Per germline, CDR1 MRHNA and CDR2 SNTAGT. CDR3 length equals 18 residues. CDR3 residues: CASSDMWLRPFWSQPQHF. For the CDR3, the DNA is TGTGCCAGCAGTGATATGTGGCTCCGTCCCTTCTGGAGTCAGCCCCAGCATTTT.

The CDR3 nucleotides read TGTGCCAGCAGTTTCGGACCCTGGGAGCAGTACTTC. Its translation: CASSFGPWEQYF. The chain employs TRBV12-3 or TRBV12-4 and TRBJ2-7; D unclear. The CDR3 runs 12 residues. V dropped 3 bases and J dropped 7 bases, with 10 bases sitting between them.

V usage is TRBV12-5 and J usage is TRBJ2-7, with D possibly being TRBD2 (5 bases). CDR1 is LGHNT, CDR2 FRNRAP, per germline. This CDR3 region has 14 residues. Trimming took 6 bases from V and 3 from J, leaving 15 bases between them. Here the CDR3 DNA reads TGTGCTAGTGGCATCGTCGGGATCCTCTACGAGCAGTACTTC. Its protein is CASGIVGILYEQYF. Filled out from reference TRBV12-5 and TRBJ2-7, the complete variable domain reads DARVTQTPRHKVTEMGQEVTMRCQPILGHNTVFWYRQTMMQGLELLAYFRNRAPLDDSGMPKDRFSAEMPDATLATLKIQPSEPRDSAVYFCASGIVGILYEQYFGPGTRLTVT.

J is TRBJ1-1 and V is TRBV30; 7 nucleotides align to TRBD1. V dropped 3 bases and J dropped 1; count of bases not matched to a gene: 8. The CDR3 is 15 residues long. Germline values: CDR1 GTSNPN, CDR2 SVGIG (reference sequence). The CDR3 loop is CAWSPRDRANTEAFF. Here the CDR3 DNA reads TGTGCCTGGAGCCCCCGCGACAGGGCGAACACTGAAGCTTTCTTT.

J is TRBJ2-5 and V is TRBV29-1; D remains unclear. This CDR3 is built from 13 residues. In germline, CDR1 is SQVTM, CDR2 ANQGSEA. Trimming removed 4 bases at V and 2 bases at J, with 11 bases between. CDR3 region: CSVVRAVQETQYF. The CDR3 DNA reads TGCAGCGTTGTTCGTGCGGTACAAGAGACCCAGTACTTC.

CDR3 nucleotide sequence: TGTGCCAGCAGGGCAGGGGGCAGGGTCACCGGGGAGCTGTTTTTT. Its translation is CASRAGGRVTGELFF. The V and J genes are TRBV27 and TRBJ2-2; 8 bases align to TRBD1. CDR3 length equals 15 residues. Trimming took 6 bases from V and 4 from J; bases not matched to a gene: 7. In germline, CDR1 is MNHEY, CDR2 SMNVEV (reference sequence).

This chain joins TRBV7-8 and TRBJ2-3; the D is unclear. The V and J ends lost 5 bases and 0 bases respectively, with 15 bases between them. CDR1 is SGHVS and CDR2 is FQNEAQ in the germline V gene. This CDR3 comprises 16 residues. The CDR3 loop is CASSPTALGSTDTQYF. CDR3 bases: TGTGCCAGCAGCCCTACAGCCCTGGGTAGCACAGATACGCAGTATTTT.

The V and J genes are TRBV5-1 and TRBJ2-1, with D possibly TRBD1 on 5 matching bases. V was clipped by 2 bases and J by 0 bases, with 6 bases between them. The CDR3 has 14 amino acids. Germline CDR1 and CDR2: SGHRS and YFSETQ. The CDR3 DNA sequence: TGCGCCAGCAGCTTACAGGTCTCCTACAATGAGCAGTTCTTC. It specifies CASSLQVSYNEQFF.

This clonotype was seen more than once but under ten times. V is TRBV13 and J is TRBJ1-1; D is undetermined. Germline V gene lookup returns CDR1 PRHDT and CDR2 FYEKMQ (reference sequence). Deletions cut 5 bases from V and 4 bases from J, with 17 bases between. CDR3 length: 15 residues. The CDR3 bases are TGTGCCAGCAGCCCGGGAGGTGGGCCCTCCACTGAAGCTTTCTTT. Translation: CASSPGGGPSTEAFF.

The CDR3 protein is CATSDPSGRAGEQFF. The CDR3 nucleotides read TGTGCCACCAGTGATCCTAGCGGGAGGGCCGGTGAGCAGTTCTTC. The chain carries TRBV24-1 and TRBJ2-1, with 12 nucleotides matching TRBD2. This CDR3 contains 15 residues. Germline V gene sequence: CDR1 KGHDR, CDR2 SFDVKD. Trimming removed 3 bases from V and 9 bases from J; junction bases left unmatched: 5.

V usage is TRBV12-3 or TRBV12-4 and J usage is TRBJ1-6; D is undetermined. This CDR3 region has 14 residues. V gave up 0 bases and J gave up 10 bases, with 10 bases separating them. The CDR3 protein is CASSLAAEGSPLHF. CDR3 nucleotides: TGTGCCAGCAGTTTAGCGGCTGAAGGGTCACCCCTCCACTTT.

The gene calls are TRBV18 and TRBJ2-3; D remains ambiguous. The CDR3 runs to 15 residues. The V gene's germline CDR1 is KGHSH and CDR2 LQKENI. Trimming cost V 3 bases and J 2 bases, with 12 bases left between them. This chain's CDR3 is CASSPSTASTDTQYF. CDR3 in DNA: TGTGCCAGCTCACCCTCCACGGCTTCCACAGATACGCAGTATTTT.

The rearrangement uses TRBV7-9 and TRBJ1-4; no reliable D call. Germline values: CDR1 SEHNR, CDR2 FQNEAQ (reference sequence). Trimming removed 6 bases at V and 0 bases at J, with 11 bases between. The CDR3 is made up of 15 amino acids. The CDR3 DNA is TGTGCCAGCAGGCCCACAACCCCAACTAATGAAAAACTGTTTTTT. Protein: CASRPTTPTNEKLFF.

The chain joins TRBV4-3 to TRBJ2-1; 8 bases agree with TRBD2. V shed 1 base and J 5 bases; nucleotides not matched to a gene: 19. The germline V gene encodes CDR1 LGHNA and CDR2 YSLEER. The CDR3 is 20 residues long. The CDR3 coding sequence is TGCGCCAGCAGCCAAGTCCTTGTTATCGGCGGGAGGACCCCCCACAATGAGCAGTTCTTC. Amino acid sequence: CASSQVLVIGGRTPHNEQFF.

This clonotype showed up just a few times. The rearrangement links TRBV4-1 to TRBJ1-4; 9 bases match TRBD1. V was clipped by 6 bases and J by 0 bases; unmatched bases: 11. This CDR3 spans 18 amino acids. From germline, CDR1 is MGHRA and CDR2 YSYEKL. The CDR3 nucleotides read TGCGCCAGCAGAAGTTCCTGGACAGGGGAGTCAACTAATGAAAAACTGTTTTTT. As protein: CASRSSWTGESTNEKLFF.

This clonotype was seen only a few times. The rearrangement uses TRBV9 and TRBJ1-2; TRBD1 matches 8 bases. V shed 6 bases and J 4 bases; nucleotides not matched to a gene: 11. Germline CDR1 is SGDLS and CDR2 is YYNGEE. This CDR3 has 15 amino acids. The CDR3: CASTSGTGESYGYTF. CDR3 coding DNA: TGTGCCAGCACCAGCGGGACAGGAGAAAGCTATGGCTACACCTTC.